This entry lists 14 T cell receptor beta chains sequenced from one sample in a study of OX40 agonist ivuxolimab in advanced cancers. Assay: immunoSEQ multiplex PCR; the TCRdb copy retains only in-frame clones and omits some. The data hold some 76,000 clones, with over 75% observed a single time. Sequencing used CD4+ or CD8+ T cells sorted from blood, obtained in a trial of the OX40 agonist ivuxolimab. The receptors derive from an adult with an advanced solid tumor such as melanoma, head and neck, liver or kidney cancer.

The table lists this clone with a count of one. The V gene is TRBV19, the J gene TRBJ2-3; TRBD2 matches at 7 bases. The CDR3 consists of 15 residues. The ends lost 3 bases at V and 4 bases at J; junction bases unmatched: 7. CDR1 is LNHDA and CDR2 is SQIVND in the germline V gene (reference sequence). CDR3 region: CASSMTSPGADTQYF. The DNA for the CDR3 is TGTGCCAGTAGTATGACTAGCCCAGGAGCAGATACGCAGTATTTT. The complete variable domain, with remaining parts taken from reference TRBV19 and TRBJ2-3, reads DGGITQSPKYLFRKEGQNVTLSCEQNLNHDAMYWYRQDPGQGLRLIYYSQIVNDFQKGDIAEGYSVSREKKESFPLTVTSAQKNPTAFYLCASSMTSPGADTQYFGPGTRLTVL.

The CDR3, as DNA: TGTGCCTGGAGTGTACCCCAAACCGGCCCAGTTGGGGGGGAGCTGTTTTTT. It codes for CAWSVPQTGPVGGELFF. The rearrangement joins TRBV30 to TRBJ2-2; no clear D. The CDR3 has 17 residues. The V gene lost 0 bases and the J gene lost 8 bases, with 22 bases spanning the gap. Germline V gene lookup returns CDR1 GTSNPN and CDR2 SVGIG (reference sequence). The variable domain in full, completed from reference TRBV30 and TRBJ2-2, reads SQTIHQWPATLVQPVGSPLSLECTVEGTSNPNLYWYRQAAGRGLQLLFYSVGIGQISSEVPQNLSASRPQDRQFILSSKKLLLSDSGFYLCAWSVPQTGPVGGELFFGEGSRLTVL.

The chain is built from TRBV4-1 and TRBJ1-4; perhaps TRBD1 as D (5 bases). The germline CDR1 and CDR2 sequences are MGHRA and YSYEKL. The CDR3 runs to 15 residues. V lost 4 bases and J 5 bases, leaving 14 bases between the germline ends. The CDR3 protein is CASSRETVENEKLFF. The CDR3, as DNA: TGCGCCAGCAGCCGGGAGACAGTAGAGAATGAAAAACTGTTTTTT.

The V call is TRBV12-5, the J call TRBJ2-3; weak D call: TRBD1 (6 bases). Trimming pared 0 bases from V and 0 bases from J, leaving 13 bases between. CDR3 length: 17 residues. CDR1 and CDR2 from the germline V gene are LGHNT and FRNRAP. CDR3 amino acids: CASGLVLTGTSTDTQYF. As DNA, the CDR3 is TGTGCTAGTGGTTTGGTACTGACAGGAACTAGCACAGATACGCAGTATTTT.

The rearrangement uses TRBV4-3 and TRBJ2-1, with D perhaps being TRBD1 or TRBD2 (5 bases each). CDR1 and CDR2 (germline): LGHNA, YSLEER. This CDR3 comprises 13 residues. The V and J ends lost 3 bases and 13 bases respectively, with 16 bases between them. Here the CDR3 DNA reads TGCGCCAGCAGCCACTCTCCCGGGACGGATCAGTTCTTC. Protein: CASSHSPGTDQFF.

This clone turned up a few times. The chain carries TRBV6-5 and TRBJ1-1; D remains ambiguous. V was clipped by 5 bases and J by 1 base, with 5 bases between them. The V gene's germline CDR1 is MNHEY and CDR2 SVGAGI. This CDR3 spans 12 amino acids. The chain's CDR3 is CASSPGNTEAFF. In DNA form, the CDR3 reads TGTGCCAGCAGTCCCGGGAACACTGAAGCTTTCTTT.

The chain recombines TRBV7-2 with TRBJ2-7, with TRBD1 matching 11 bases. This CDR3 spans 17 amino acids. V lost 5 bases and J lost 3; bases outside the gene matches: 12. Germline V CDR1 and CDR2: SGHTA, FQGNSA. The CDR3 spells CASSAGQGAAPHYEQYF. For the CDR3, the DNA is TGTGCCAGCAGCGCCGGACAGGGGGCAGCTCCACACTACGAGCAGTACTTC. The complete variable domain, with remaining parts taken from reference TRBV7-2 and TRBJ2-7, reads GAGVSQSPSNKVTEKGKDVELRCDPISGHTALYWYRQSLGQGLEFLIYFQGNSAPDKSGLPSDRFSAERTGGSVSTLTIQRTQQEDSAVYLCASSAGQGAAPHYEQYFGPGTRLTVT.

The chain couples TRBV7-2 to TRBJ1-5; 10 bases map to TRBD1. With 5 bases clipped from V and 4 bases from J, the junction kept 8 bases outside the gene matches. CDR3 size: 16 residues. Looked up from germline, CDR1 is SGHTA and CDR2 is FQGNSA. CDR3 sequence reads: CASSDRDRGPNQPQHF. CDR3 DNA sequence: TGTGCCAGCAGCGACCGGGACAGGGGTCCGAATCAGCCCCAGCATTTT.

J is TRBJ2-5 and V is TRBV19; possible D gene TRBD2, 5 bases. The V end lost 5 bases, the J end lost 4 bases, and 11 bases lay between the germline ends. CDR3 length: 13 residues. The germline V gene has CDR1 LNHDA and CDR2 SQIVND (reference sequence). The CDR3 DNA reads TGTGCCAGTAGTTTCCGGGGAGCAGAGACCCAGTACTTC. As protein: CASSFRGAETQYF.

The chain uses TRBV2 and TRBJ1-2; 7 bases map to TRBD1. This CDR3 spans 12 amino acids. The trim removed 7 bases at V and 8 bases at J, leaving 7 bases unmatched. Germline V gene lookup returns CDR1 SNHLY and CDR2 FYNNEI. Here the CDR3 reads CASTGRGGGYTF. The CDR3 nucleotides are TGTGCCAGCACTGGCAGGGGGGGAGGCTACACCTTC.

This clone showed up just a few times. V and J are TRBV7-6 and TRBJ2-7; D is uncertain. V was shortened by 0 bases and J by 6 bases, with 15 bases between the two germline ends. CDR1 is SGHVS and CDR2 is FNYEAQ in the germline V gene. The CDR3 is 15 amino acids. In DNA form, the CDR3 reads TGTGCCAGCAGCTTAGCCCCGGCGTCTGGCGCCGAGCAGTACTTC. Translated: CASSLAPASGAEQYF.

The genes are TRBV5-4 and TRBJ1-1; D might be TRBD1 (5 bases). The germline V gene encodes CDR1 SGHNT and CDR2 YYREEE (reference sequence). The length of the CDR3 is 16 residues. Trimming pared 4 bases from V and 1 base from J, leaving 17 bases between. CDR3: CASSPDSSGANTEAFF. The CDR3 coding sequence is TGTGCCAGCAGCCCCGACAGCAGTGGGGCGAACACTGAAGCTTTCTTT.

The rearrangement joins TRBV9 to TRBJ2-5; possible D gene TRBD2, 7 bases. The J call may be faulty, since TRBJ2-7 better matches the DNA end. The CDR3 has 15 residues. Germline assignment: CDR1 SGDLS and CDR2 YYNGEE. The CDR3 bases are TGTGCCAGCAGCCCCGGAAGGGGGGGCTCCTACGAGCAGTACTTC. Translated, it gives CASSPGRGGSYEQYF.

The chain is built from TRBV5-1 and TRBJ2-1, with 10 bases lining up with TRBD2. Germline V CDR1 and CDR2: SGHRS, YFSETQ. Trimming took 4 bases from V and 8 from J; bases not matched to a gene: 6. The length of the CDR3 is 14 residues. CDR3 in DNA: TGCGCCAGCAGCCGGGGACTAGCGTCAGATGAGCAGTTCTTC. Residues: CASSRGLASDEQFF.